These T cell receptor beta chains were read from a single sample in a study of cytomegalovirus exposure and HLA in healthy donors. The data were produced by immunoSEQ multiplex PCR, yet TCRdb's version contains in-frame clones alone and is incomplete. The repertoire includes around 130,000 clones, 80% of them detected once, and approximately 4% sits in the top ten. Material: PBMCs. The receptors were sampled from a woman between 35 and 50 years old in good health and CMV-seronegative. The CDR3 runs from the conserved cysteine through the conserved F or W. Fields, in order: clone size, V gene, D gene, J gene, CDR3 protein, CDR3 DNA. D genes are given only for firm matches. A clone size is listed for some rows: how often the clone was seen (once, few, many), or a class if it is expanded.

NA,TRBV19,TRBD1,TRBJ2-3,CASSPSTGGTDTQYF,TGTGCCAGTAGTCCATCGACAGGGGGGACAGATACGCAGTATTTT
NA,TRBV6-4,TRBD1,TRBJ1-6,CASSEGQDNSPLHF,TGTGCCAGCAGTGAGGGACAGGATAATTCACCCCTCCACTTT
NA,TRBV9,TRBD2,TRBJ2-1,CASSATLAGGPVASYNEQFF,TGTGCCAGCAGCGCAACTCTAGCGGGGGGCCCAGTCGCGAGCTACAATGAGCAGTTCTTC
NA,TRBV4-2,NA,TRBJ1-6,CASSQGWGDSPLHF,TGTGCCAGCAGCCAAGGATGGGGGGATTCACCCCTCCACTTT
NA,TRBV7-9,NA,TRBJ2-7,CASSFHGEAGDEQYF,TGTGCCAGCAGCTTCCATGGTGAGGCAGGGGACGAGCAGTACTTC
NA,TRBV6-5,NA,TRBJ2-5,CASSYGAGLQETQYF,TGTGCCAGCAGTTACGGGGCAGGGTTACAAGAGACCCAGTACTTC
NA,TRBV5-4,NA,TRBJ1-1,CASSLRATEAFF,TGTGCCAGCAGCTTACGAGCCACTGAAGCTTTCTTT
NA,TRBV10-3,TRBD1,TRBJ2-6,CAISESIQGASGANVLTF,TGTGCCATCAGTGAGTCGATCCAGGGGGCCTCTGGGGCCAACGTCCTGACTTTC
NA,TRBV19,NA,TRBJ1-2,CASSSREYGYTF,TGTGCCAGTAGTAGCCGGGAATATGGCTACACCTTC
NA,TRBV7-9,NA,TRBJ2-2,CASSLYQGNTGELFF,TGTGCCAGCAGCTTATACCAGGGAAACACCGGGGAGCTGTTTTTT
NA,TRBV5-1,TRBD1,TRBJ1-1,CASSLAGGQGYTEAFF,TGCGCCAGCAGCTTGGCCGGGGGACAGGGATACACTGAAGCTTTCTTT
NA,TRBV7-9,NA,TRBJ1-6,CASSRENSPLHF,TGTGCCAGCAGCCGGGAGAATTCACCCCTCCACTTT
NA,TRBV5-6,TRBD1,TRBJ1-1,CASSSTGGTEAFF,TGTGCCAGCAGCTCGACAGGGGGCACTGAAGCTTTCTTT
NA,TRBV2,TRBD1,TRBJ2-5,CASSRGQGVQETQYF,TGTGCCAGCAGTAGAGGACAGGGGGTCCAAGAGACCCAGTACTTC
NA,TRBV15,NA,TRBJ2-2,CATSRDRGHTAGELFF,TGTGCCACCAGCAGAGATAGGGGACATACCGCCGGGGAGCTGTTTTTT
NA,TRBV4-3,NA,TRBJ1-1,CASSQAGVSPGRTEAFF,TGCGCCAGCAGCCAAGCTGGGGTCTCGCCAGGGCGAACTGAAGCTTTCTTT
NA,TRBV19,TRBD1,TRBJ2-2,CASSMTGRAGAGELFF,TGTGCCAGTAGTATGACAGGGCGGGCAGGGGCCGGGGAGCTGTTTTTT
few,TRBV4-1,TRBD1,TRBJ1-2,CASSHSQGGAGYTF,TGCGCCAGCAGCCACTCCCAGGGGGGTGCGGGCTACACCTTC
once,TRBV5-4,NA,TRBJ2-3,CASSLGLAASDTQYF,TGTGCCAGCAGCTTGGGACTGGCGGCCTCAGATACGCAGTATTTT
few,TRBV5-4,TRBD2,TRBJ2-5,CASSSGLAGGPEETQYF,TGTGCCAGCAGCTCCGGACTAGCGGGAGGGCCGGAAGAGACCCAGTACTTC
NA,TRBV9,NA,TRBJ1-1,CASGLGGTEAFF,TGTGCCAGCGGGCTTGGGGGGACTGAAGCTTTCTTT
NA,TRBV28,NA,TRBJ1-1,CASSSPRPTSFF,TGTGCCAGCAGTTCCCCCCGCCCCACGAGTTTCTTT
NA,TRBV29-1,TRBD1,TRBJ1-1,CSVDLRGLSEAFF,TGCAGCGTTGACCTCAGGGGGCTTAGTGAAGCTTTCTTT
NA,TRBV5-1,TRBD2,TRBJ2-1,CASSLRNLAGARSYNEQFF,TGCGCCAGCAGCTTGAGAAATCTAGCGGGAGCCCGGTCCTACAATGAGCAGTTCTTC
NA,TRBV4-3,TRBD1,TRBJ1-1,CASSQGTQGAANGLTEAFF,TGCGCCAGCAGCCAAGGGACGCAGGGGGCGGCGAACGGGCTCACTGAAGCTTTCTTT
NA,TRBV9,NA,TRBJ2-1,CASSVQGPNEQFF,TGTGCCAGCAGCGTACAGGGGCCAAATGAGCAGTTCTTC
NA,TRBV7-2,NA,TRBJ1-5,CASSFGAGMGQPQHF,TGTGCCAGCAGCTTTGGTGCAGGGATGGGGCAGCCCCAGCATTTT
NA,TRBV19,NA,TRBJ1-2,CASSSTPQAGYTF,TGTGCCAGTAGTTCCACGCCTCAAGCGGGCTACACCTTC
NA,TRBV5-1,TRBD2,TRBJ2-1,CASSSSGGAVEQFF,TGCGCCAGCAGCTCTAGCGGGGGGGCCGTTGAGCAGTTCTTC
NA,TRBV5-4,TRBD2,TRBJ2-2,CPSSYSGVGSGELFF,TGTCCCAGCAGTTATAGCGGGGTGGGGTCCGGGGAGCTGTTTTTT
NA,TRBV4-2,NA,TRBJ2-7,CASSQDRAGGVDEQYF,TGTGCCAGCAGCCAAGATCGGGCGGGCGGGGTCGACGAGCAGTACTTC
NA,TRBV5-6,NA,TRBJ2-3,CASSDYGGARTDTQYF,TGTGCCAGCAGTGATTATGGGGGGGCCCGCACAGATACGCAGTATTTT
NA,TRBV21-1,NA,TRBJ2-2,CASSKLVLAGDGGELFF,TGTGCCAGCAGCAAATTGGTGCTAGCGGGAGATGGCGGGGAGCTGTTTTTT
NA,TRBV7-6,NA,TRBJ1-4,CASSLRQDLEKLFF,TGTGCCAGCAGCTTAAGACAGGACTTGGAAAAACTGTTTTTT
NA,TRBV6-1,NA,TRBJ1-1,CASSEDRTLNTEAFF,TGTGCCAGCAGTGAAGATAGAACCCTGAACACTGAAGCTTTCTTT
once,TRBV6-5,NA,TRBJ2-7,CASSYSFAEPYEQYF,TGTGCCAGCAGTTACTCTTTCGCGGAACCTTACGAGCAGTACTTC
NA,TRBV2,TRBD1,TRBJ2-1,CASSGQGHNEQFF,TGTGCCAGCAGTGGACAGGGACACAATGAGCAGTTCTTC
NA,TRBV5-5,NA,TRBJ1-1,CASSLGQPEAFF,TGTGCCAGCAGCTTGGGACAGCCTGAAGCTTTCTTT
NA,TRBV6-5,TRBD1,TRBJ2-7,CASKRTTGGGEQYF,TGTGCCAGCAAACGAACGACAGGGGGCGGCGAGCAGTACTTC
few,TRBV7-8,TRBD1,TRBJ1-1,CASSFIGPGQGGAEAFF,TGTGCCAGCAGCTTCATAGGACCGGGACAGGGCGGGGCTGAAGCTTTCTTT
NA,TRBV4-1,TRBD1,TRBJ1-2,CASSLTGAYGYTF,TGCGCCAGCAGTTTAACAGGGGCGTATGGCTACACCTTC
NA,TRBV28,TRBD1,TRBJ1-1,CASSVTGDFDTEAFF,TGTGCCAGCAGCGTGACAGGGGACTTTGACACTGAAGCTTTCTTT
NA,TRBV28,NA,TRBJ1-2,CASSLTANLYGYTF,TGTGCCAGCAGTTTGACAGCTAATCTCTATGGCTACACCTTC
NA,TRBV7-6,TRBD2,TRBJ2-1,CASSHPGLAGFNEQFF,TGTGCCAGCAGCCACCCGGGACTAGCGGGGTTCAATGAGCAGTTCTTC
NA,TRBV19,NA,TRBJ1-1,CASSIGYRAGAEAFF,TGTGCCAGTAGTATAGGGTACAGGGCTGGTGCTGAAGCTTTCTTT
NA,TRBV28,NA,TRBJ1-1,CASREAGTQNTEAFF,TGTGCCAGCAGGGAAGCCGGGACACAGAACACTGAAGCTTTCTTT
NA,TRBV11-2,NA,TRBJ2-3,CASSLDAPGLRRDTQYF,TGTGCCAGCAGCTTAGACGCACCGGGACTTAGGCGAGATACGCAGTATTTT
NA,TRBV9,NA,TRBJ2-7,CASSVELGANEQYF,TGTGCCAGCAGCGTAGAGTTAGGGGCTAACGAGCAGTACTTC
NA,TRBV19,NA,TRBJ1-6,CASNQDRGFNSPLHF,TGTGCCAGTAATCAGGACAGAGGATTTAATTCACCCCTCCACTTT
once,TRBV10-3,TRBD2,TRBJ2-3,CAISESAGLSLPTDTQYF,TGTGCCATCAGTGAGTCGGCGGGACTATCCCTACCCACAGATACGCAGTATTTT
NA,TRBV29-1,TRBD1,TRBJ1-1,CRRNRGTEAFF,TGCAGAAGAAACAGGGGGACTGAAGCTTTCTTT
NA,TRBV4-3,NA,TRBJ2-7,CASSQSPRTALYEQYF,TGCGCCAGCAGCCAATCCCCTAGGACAGCACTATACGAGCAGTACTTC
NA,TRBV11-2,NA,TRBJ1-1,CASSLGSRDEAFF,TGTGCCAGCAGCTTAGGGAGCAGGGATGAAGCTTTCTTT
NA,TRBV5-3,NA,TRBJ2-2,CARSLPNATGSAGELFF,TGTGCCAGAAGCTTACCTAATGCCACAGGGTCTGCCGGGGAGCTGTTTTTT